This T cell receptor beta chain was identified in a study of T cells in localized non-small cell lung cancer. Profiled with immunoSEQ multiplex PCR; TCRdb holds only in-frame clones, not every one. The sample has about 24,000 clones; roughly 90% are singletons. V was clipped by 0 bases and J by 5 bases, with 5 bases between them. This CDR3 contains 13 residues. Germline assignment: CDR1 MNHEY and CDR2 SVGAGI. General study findings and limits: Among blood samples, higher T cell density accompanied longer overall survival. Adjacent lung was found to contain a median approximately 52 of the top 100 tumor clones.

As regards this clone: Its matching antigen is unknown.

The clonotype comes from a man aged 40 to 70 with stage II lung adenocarcinoma. The starting material was PBMCs, obtained before any cancer treatment. The chain recombines TRBV6-5 with TRBJ2-1; D gene uncertain. CDR3 nucleotide sequence: TGTGCCAGCAGTTACTCAGCCAACAATGAGCAGTTCTTC. Its protein is CASSYSANNEQFF.